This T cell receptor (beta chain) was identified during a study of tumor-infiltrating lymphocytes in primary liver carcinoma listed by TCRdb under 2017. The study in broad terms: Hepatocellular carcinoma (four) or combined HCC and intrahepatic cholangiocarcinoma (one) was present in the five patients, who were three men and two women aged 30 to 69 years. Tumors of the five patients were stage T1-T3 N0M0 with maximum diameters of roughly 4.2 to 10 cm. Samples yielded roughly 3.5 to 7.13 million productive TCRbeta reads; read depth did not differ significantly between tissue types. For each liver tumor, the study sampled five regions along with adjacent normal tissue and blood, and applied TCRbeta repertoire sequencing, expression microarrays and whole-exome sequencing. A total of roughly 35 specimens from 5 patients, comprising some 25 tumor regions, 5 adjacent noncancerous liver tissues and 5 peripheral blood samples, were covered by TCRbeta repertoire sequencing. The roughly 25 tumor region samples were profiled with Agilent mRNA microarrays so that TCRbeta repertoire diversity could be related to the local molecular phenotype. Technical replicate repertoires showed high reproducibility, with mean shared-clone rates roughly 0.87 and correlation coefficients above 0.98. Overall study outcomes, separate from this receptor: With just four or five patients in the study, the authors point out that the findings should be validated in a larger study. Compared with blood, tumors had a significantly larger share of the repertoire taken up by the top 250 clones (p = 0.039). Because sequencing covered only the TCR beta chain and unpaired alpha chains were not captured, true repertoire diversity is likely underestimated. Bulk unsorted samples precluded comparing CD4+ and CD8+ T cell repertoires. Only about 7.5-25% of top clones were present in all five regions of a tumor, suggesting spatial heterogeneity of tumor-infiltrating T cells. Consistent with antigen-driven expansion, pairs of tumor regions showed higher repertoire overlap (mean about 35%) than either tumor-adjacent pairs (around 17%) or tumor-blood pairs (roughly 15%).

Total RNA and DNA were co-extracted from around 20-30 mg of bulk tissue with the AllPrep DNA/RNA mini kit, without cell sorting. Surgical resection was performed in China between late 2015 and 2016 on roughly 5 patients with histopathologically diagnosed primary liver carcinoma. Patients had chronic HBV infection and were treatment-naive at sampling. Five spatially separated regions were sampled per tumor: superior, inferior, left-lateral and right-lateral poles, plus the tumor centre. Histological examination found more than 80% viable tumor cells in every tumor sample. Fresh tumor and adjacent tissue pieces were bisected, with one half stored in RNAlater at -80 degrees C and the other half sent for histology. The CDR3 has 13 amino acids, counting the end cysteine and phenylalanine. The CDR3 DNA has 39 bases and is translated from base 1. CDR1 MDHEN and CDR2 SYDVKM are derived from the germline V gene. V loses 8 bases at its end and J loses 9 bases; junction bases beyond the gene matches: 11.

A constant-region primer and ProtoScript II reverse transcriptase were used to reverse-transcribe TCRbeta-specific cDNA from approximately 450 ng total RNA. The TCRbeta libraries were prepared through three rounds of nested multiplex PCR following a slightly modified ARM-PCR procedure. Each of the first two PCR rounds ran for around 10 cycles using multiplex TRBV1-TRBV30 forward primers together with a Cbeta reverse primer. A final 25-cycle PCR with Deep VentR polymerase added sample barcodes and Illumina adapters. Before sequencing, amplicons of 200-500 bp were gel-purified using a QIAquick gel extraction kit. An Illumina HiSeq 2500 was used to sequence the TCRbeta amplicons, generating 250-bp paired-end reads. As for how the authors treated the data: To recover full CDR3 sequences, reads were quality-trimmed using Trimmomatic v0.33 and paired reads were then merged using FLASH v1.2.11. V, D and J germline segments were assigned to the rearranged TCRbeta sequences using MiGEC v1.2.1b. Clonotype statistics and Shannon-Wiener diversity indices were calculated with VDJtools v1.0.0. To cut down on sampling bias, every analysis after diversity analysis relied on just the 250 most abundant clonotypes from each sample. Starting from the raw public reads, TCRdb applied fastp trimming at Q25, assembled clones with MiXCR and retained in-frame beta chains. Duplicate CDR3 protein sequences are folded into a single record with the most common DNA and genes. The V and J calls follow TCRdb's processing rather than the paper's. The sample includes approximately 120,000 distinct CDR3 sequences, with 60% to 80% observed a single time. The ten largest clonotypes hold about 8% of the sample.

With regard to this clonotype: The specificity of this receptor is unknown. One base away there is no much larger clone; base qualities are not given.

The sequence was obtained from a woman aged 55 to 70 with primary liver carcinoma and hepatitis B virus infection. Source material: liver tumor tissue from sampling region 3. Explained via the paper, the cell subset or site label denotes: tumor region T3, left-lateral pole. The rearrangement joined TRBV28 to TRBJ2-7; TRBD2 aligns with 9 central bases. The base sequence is TGTGCCAGCGCGGCGGGGGGGGCCTCGGTGCAGTACTTC. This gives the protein CASAAGGASVQYF.